These T cell receptor beta chains were read from a single sample in a study of blood T cell repertoires in COVID-19. TCRdb's table, derived via immunoSEQ multiplex PCR, lists solely in-frame clones and lacks some. The sample lists more than 400,000 clones, approximately 86% occurring once. Specimen: PBMCs or T cells enriched from blood (not recorded which). The receptors here all came from a young woman who had recovered from COVID-19. CDR3s include the opening cysteine and the closing phenylalanine or tryptophan.

j_gene | v_gene | CDR3aa
TRBJ1-4 | TRBV2 | CASRRPLRGPTNEKLFF
TRBJ2-5 | TRBV12-5 | CASGLVLGLLETQYF
TRBJ2-7 | TRBV5-1 | CASRWGTVTYEQYF
TRBJ2-3 | TRBV3-1/TRBV3-2 | CASSQDMASGNTDTQYF
TRBJ2-7 | TRBV3-1/TRBV3-2 | CASSLAAGTSVPGEQYF
TRBJ1-1 | TRBV12-3/TRBV12-4 | CASSLNGNTEAFF
TRBJ1-2 | TRBV28 | CASNRWGLASNYGYTF
TRBJ2-7 | TRBV3-1/TRBV3-2 | CASHNRDSYEQYF
TRBJ1-1 | TRBV9 | CASSLSQGNTEAFF
TRBJ2-4 | TRBV4-2 | CASSQDLKGTLGGAKNIQYF
TRBJ1-6 | TRBV7-9 | CASSSRTGWNSPLHF
TRBJ1-2 | TRBV28 | CASSLAYFGRYTF
TRBJ1-2 | TRBV7-8 | CASSLGSGQTSGYTF
TRBJ1-1 | TRBV30 | CAWDGDRGLKEAFF
TRBJ1-1 | TRBV10-2 | CASSERGTEAFF
TRBJ1-4 | TRBV30 | CAWNEGQGNEKLFF
TRBJ2-3 | TRBV4-1 | CASSGAGLSSTDTQYF
TRBJ1-1 | TRBV10-3 | CAISATDTNTEAFF
TRBJ2-3 | TRBV5-1 | CASSLEGQRDTQYF
TRBJ1-2 | TRBV6-5 | CASRPPGGDYGYTF
TRBJ2-3 | TRBV19 | CASSDLAGGTGAQYF
TRBJ2-3 | TRBV28 | CASKNVATDTQYF
TRBJ1-5 | TRBV2 | CASSAKTAPYNQPQHF
TRBJ2-6 | TRBV7-9 | CASSLGQGIGANVLTF
TRBJ1-2 | TRBV5-1 | CASSSPGLGYTF
TRBJ1-1 | TRBV2 | CASSETRGGTEAFF
TRBJ1-1 | TRBV7-8 | CASTFAGRTEAFF
TRBJ2-5 | TRBV7-2 | CASSPFSAGAWNFGETQYF
TRBJ1-4 | TRBV6-5 | CASRVSQGDEKLFF
TRBJ2-7 | TRBV28 | CASSPKTDRPYEQYF
TRBJ2-5 | TRBV3-1/TRBV3-2 | CASSQEGGGYPETQYF
TRBJ1-5 | TRBV19 | CASSIVPPGVNQPQHF
TRBJ1-2 | TRBV12-3/TRBV12-4 | CASTLDRGGGYTF
TRBJ1-1 | TRBV11-2 | CASSLDRLDTEAFF
TRBJ1-1 | TRBV3-1/TRBV3-2 | CASSPRYESEAFF
TRBJ1-6 | TRBV29-1 | CSLGTDNNSPLHF
TRBJ2-7 | TRBV5-1 | CASSLERGGIDEQYF
TRBJ1-1 | TRBV27 | CASRERGLNTEAFF
TRBJ1-5 | TRBV19 | CASSIRRGHSNQPQHF
TRBJ2-7 | TRBV30 | CACPHPGNTYEQYF
TRBJ2-7 | TRBV5-1 | CASSLGRDRISYEQYF
TRBJ1-1 | TRBV3-1/TRBV3-2 | CASSLTGVGASTEAFF
TRBJ1-1 | TRBV5-1 | CASSGDTQNTEAFF
TRBJ2-7 | TRBV5-8 | CASSSRTGGYSSYEQYF
TRBJ1-2 | TRBV19 | CASSILDSGGNYGYTF
TRBJ1-2 | TRBV4-1 | CASSRSGGLLYGYTF
TRBJ1-1 | TRBV4-1 | CASSQERGRSSEAFF
TRBJ1-1 | TRBV19 | CASRESRGRGEAFF
TRBJ2-3 | TRBV6-5 | CASSPSGGRTDTQYF
TRBJ2-5 | TRBV4-1 | CASSQSGGVTETQYF